This TCR beta chain was obtained from a study of OX40 agonist ivuxolimab in advanced cancers. Study-level information: Those enrolled were less than 85% male, with a mean age of about 66 years and ages from 23 to 79.

V was shortened by 0 bases and J by 5 bases, with 5 bases between the two germline ends. This CDR3 comprises 12 residues. Germline V lookup: CDR1 GTSNPN, CDR2 SVGIG (reference sequence). The table came from immunoSEQ multiplex PCR; TCRdb's copy has only in-frame clones and leaves some out. The sample holds tens of thousands of clones, approximately 84% seen once. V usage is TRBV30 and J usage is TRBJ1-3; no firm D call. The receptor was derived from an adult with an advanced solid tumor such as melanoma, head and neck, liver or kidney cancer. Sequences were derived from CD4+ or CD8+ T cells sorted from blood, sampled in a trial of the OX40 agonist ivuxolimab. Here the CDR3 reads CAWSVSRNTIYF. CDR3 coding DNA: TGTGCCTGGAGTGTTTCGAGAAACACCATATATTTT.